This T cell receptor (beta chain) was recorded in a study of T cell repertoires in cytomegalovirus infection. The overall study: Both a matching HLA type and CMV infection were indicated by public TCR beta signatures. Study-wide results and limits: Dominating the ex vivo response were HLA-C-restricted CMV-specific TCR beta clonotypes.

The germline V gene has CDR1 LGHNA and CDR2 YSLEER. There are 19 residues in the CDR3. The ends lost 1 base at V and 3 bases at J; junction bases unmatched: 11. TCRdb re-derived calls from the reads in MiXCR, one entry per CDR3 protein. In the table there are approximately 770,000 distinct CDR3 sequences, 25% to 30% of which are singletons. On this clonotype itself: Its antigen is as yet unknown.

The source was cultured CD8+ T cells from PBMCs, collected from culture after CMV antigen stimulation. The sequence was collected from a human donor in good health (CMV status not recorded). Some clones in this sample may be carry-over from other donors' samples. This chain uses TRBV4-3 with TRBJ1-6; 8 positions agree with TRBD1. The CDR3 is CASSQGWGGQGYYNSPLHF. For the CDR3, the DNA is TGCGCCAGCAGCCAAGGATGGGGAGGACAGGGCTACTATAATTCACCCCTCCACTTT.